The clone carrying this TCR beta chain appeared a single time. The assay was immunoSEQ multiplex PCR, and TCRdb's table has in-frame clones only and misses some. This table holds 230,000 or so clones, less than 90% found once. This entry comes from a study of blood T cell repertoires in COVID-19. The CDR3 runs to 15 residues. Trimming removed 5 bases from V and 5 bases from J; junction bases left unmatched: 6. Looked up from germline, CDR1 is SEHNR and CDR2 is FQNEAQ (reference sequence). V usage is TRBV7-9 and J usage is TRBJ2-1; 10 positions match TRBD1. The source material was PBMCs or T cells enriched from blood (not recorded which). The sequence was obtained from a woman aged 30 to 39 who had recovered from COVID-19. CDR3 region: CASSRWDRGDNEQFF. The CDR3 nucleotides are TGTGCCAGCAGCCGCTGGGACAGGGGTGACAATGAGCAGTTCTTC.